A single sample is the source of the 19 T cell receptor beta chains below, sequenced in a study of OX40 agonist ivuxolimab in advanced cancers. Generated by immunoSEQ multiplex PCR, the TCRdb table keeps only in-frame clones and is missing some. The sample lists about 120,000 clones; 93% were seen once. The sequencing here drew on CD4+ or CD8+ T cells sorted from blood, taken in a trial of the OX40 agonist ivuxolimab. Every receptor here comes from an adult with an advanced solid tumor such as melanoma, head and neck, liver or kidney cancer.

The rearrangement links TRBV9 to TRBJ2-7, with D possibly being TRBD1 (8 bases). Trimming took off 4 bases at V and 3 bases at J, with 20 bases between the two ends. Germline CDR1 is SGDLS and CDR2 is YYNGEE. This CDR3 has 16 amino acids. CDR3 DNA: TGTGCCAGCAGCACAGGGGGAGGGGGCAGGGGCTACGAGCAGTACTTC. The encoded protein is CASSTGGGGRGYEQYF. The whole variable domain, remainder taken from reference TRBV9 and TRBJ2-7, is DSGVTQTPKHLITATGQRVTLRCSPRSGDLSVYWYQQSLDQGLQFLIQYYNGEERAKGNILERFSAQQFPDLHSELNLSSLELGDSALYFCASSTGGGGRGYEQYFGPGTRLTVT.

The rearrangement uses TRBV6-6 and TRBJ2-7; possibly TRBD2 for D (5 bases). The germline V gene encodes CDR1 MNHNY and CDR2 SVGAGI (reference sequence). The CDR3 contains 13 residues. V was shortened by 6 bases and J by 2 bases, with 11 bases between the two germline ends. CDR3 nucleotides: TGTGCCAGCAGCCCCGGACTCCCCTACGAGCAGTACTTC. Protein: CASSPGLPYEQYF.

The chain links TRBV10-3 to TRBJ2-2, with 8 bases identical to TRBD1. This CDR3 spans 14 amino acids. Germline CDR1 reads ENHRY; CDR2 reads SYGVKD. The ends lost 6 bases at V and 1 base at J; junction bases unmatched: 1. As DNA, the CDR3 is TGTGCCATCAGAGACAGGGGGAACACCGGGGAGCTGTTTTTT. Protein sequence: CAIRDRGNTGELFF.

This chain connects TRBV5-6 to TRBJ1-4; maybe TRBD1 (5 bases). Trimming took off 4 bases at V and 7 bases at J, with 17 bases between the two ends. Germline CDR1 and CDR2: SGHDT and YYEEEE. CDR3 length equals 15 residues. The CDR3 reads CASSGDRGGTEKLFF. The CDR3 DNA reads TGTGCCAGCAGCGGGGACCGCGGGGGGACTGAAAAACTGTTTTTT.

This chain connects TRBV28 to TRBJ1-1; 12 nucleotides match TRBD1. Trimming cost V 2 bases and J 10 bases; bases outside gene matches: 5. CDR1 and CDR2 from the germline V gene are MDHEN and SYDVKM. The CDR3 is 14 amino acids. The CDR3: CASSLGGQGARAFF. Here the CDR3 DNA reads TGTGCCAGCAGTTTAGGGGGACAGGGGGCGCGAGCTTTCTTT.

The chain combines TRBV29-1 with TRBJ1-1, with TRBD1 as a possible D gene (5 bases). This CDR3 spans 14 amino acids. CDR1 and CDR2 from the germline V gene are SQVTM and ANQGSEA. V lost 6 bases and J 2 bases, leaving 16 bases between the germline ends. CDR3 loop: CSVSEPQGNTEAFF. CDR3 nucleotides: TGCAGCGTGTCAGAACCCCAGGGAAACACTGAAGCTTTCTTT.

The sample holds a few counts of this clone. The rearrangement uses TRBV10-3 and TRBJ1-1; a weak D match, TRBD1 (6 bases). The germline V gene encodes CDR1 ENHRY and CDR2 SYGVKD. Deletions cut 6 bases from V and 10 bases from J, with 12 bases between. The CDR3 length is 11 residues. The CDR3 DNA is TGTGCCATCAGGGGCGACAGGAGAGCTTTCTTT. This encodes CAIRGDRRAFF.

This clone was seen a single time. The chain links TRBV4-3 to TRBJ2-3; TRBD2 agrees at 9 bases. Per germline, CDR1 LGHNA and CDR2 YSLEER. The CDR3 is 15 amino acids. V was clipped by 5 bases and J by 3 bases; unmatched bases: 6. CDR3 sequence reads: CASSYRLAATDTQYF. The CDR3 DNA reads TGCGCCAGCAGCTACCGACTAGCGGCAACAGATACGCAGTATTTT.

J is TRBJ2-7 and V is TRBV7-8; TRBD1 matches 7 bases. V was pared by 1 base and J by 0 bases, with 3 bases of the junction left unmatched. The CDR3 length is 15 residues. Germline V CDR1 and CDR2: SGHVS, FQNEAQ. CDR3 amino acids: CASSLDRGSSYEQYF. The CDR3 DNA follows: TGTGCCAGCAGCTTAGACAGGGGCTCCTCCTACGAGCAGTACTTC.

CDR3 nucleotides: TGCGCCAGCAGGGACAGGGCCCTCTACGAGCAGTACTTC. This sequence encodes CASRDRALYEQYF. The chain has TRBV4-1 and TRBJ2-7, with 8 bases that match TRBD1. Germline values: CDR1 MGHRA, CDR2 YSYEKL. The CDR3 covers 13 residues. After removal of 6 bases from V and 3 bases from J, the junction contained 4 bases not matched to a gene.

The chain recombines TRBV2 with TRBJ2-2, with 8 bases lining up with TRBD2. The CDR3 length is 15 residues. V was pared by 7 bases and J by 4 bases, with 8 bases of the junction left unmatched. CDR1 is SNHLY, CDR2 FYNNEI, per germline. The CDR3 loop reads CASTKGLAFTGELFF. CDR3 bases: TGTGCCAGCACAAAAGGACTAGCTTTCACCGGGGAGCTGTTTTTT.

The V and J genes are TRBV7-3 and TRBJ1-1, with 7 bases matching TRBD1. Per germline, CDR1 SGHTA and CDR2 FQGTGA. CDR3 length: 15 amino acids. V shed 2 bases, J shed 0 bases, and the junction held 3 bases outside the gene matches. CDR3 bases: TGTGCCAGCAGCTTAGGGGACAGATTGAACACTGAAGCTTTCTTT. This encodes CASSLGDRLNTEAFF. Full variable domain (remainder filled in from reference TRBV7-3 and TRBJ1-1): GAGVSQTPSNKVTEKGKYVELRCDPISGHTALYWYRQSLGQGPEFLIYFQGTGAADDSGLPNDRFFAVRPEGSVSTLKIQRTERGDSAVYLCASSLGDRLNTEAFFGQGTRLTVV.

The CDR3 reads CASSLTRDLQETQYF. CDR3 coding DNA: TGTGCCAGCAGCTTAACCCGCGACCTACAAGAGACCCAGTACTTC. The chain links TRBV7-2 to TRBJ2-5; D remains ambiguous. This CDR3 contains 15 residues. V was clipped by 2 bases and J by 2 bases, with 12 bases between them. Germline V gene data show CDR1 as SGHTA and CDR2 as FQGNSA.

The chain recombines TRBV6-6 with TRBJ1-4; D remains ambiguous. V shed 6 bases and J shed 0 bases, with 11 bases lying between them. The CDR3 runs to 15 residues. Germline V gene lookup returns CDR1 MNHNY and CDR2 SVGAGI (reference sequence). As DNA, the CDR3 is TGTGCCAGCAGGCCCAACAGTGCAACTAATGAAAAACTGTTTTTT. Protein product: CASRPNSATNEKLFF.

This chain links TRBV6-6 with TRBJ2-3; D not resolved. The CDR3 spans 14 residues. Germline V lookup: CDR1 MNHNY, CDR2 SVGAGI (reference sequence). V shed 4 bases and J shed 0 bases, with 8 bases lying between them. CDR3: CASSFPDSTDTQYF. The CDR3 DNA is TGTGCCAGCAGTTTCCCGGACAGCACAGATACGCAGTATTTT.

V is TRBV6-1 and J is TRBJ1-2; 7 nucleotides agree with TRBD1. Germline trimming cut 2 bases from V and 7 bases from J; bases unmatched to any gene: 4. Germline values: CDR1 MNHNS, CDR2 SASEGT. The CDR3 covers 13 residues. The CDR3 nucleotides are TGTGCCAGCAGTGAAAGGGGGCTAGTTGGCTACACCTTC. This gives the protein CASSERGLVGYTF.

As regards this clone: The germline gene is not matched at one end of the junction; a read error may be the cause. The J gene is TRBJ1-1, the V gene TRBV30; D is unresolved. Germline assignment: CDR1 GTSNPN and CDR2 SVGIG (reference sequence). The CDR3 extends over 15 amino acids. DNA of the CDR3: TGTGCCTGGAGTCCTCTCTCCGGGAGCAACACTGAAACTTTCTTT. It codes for CAWSPLSGSNTETFF.

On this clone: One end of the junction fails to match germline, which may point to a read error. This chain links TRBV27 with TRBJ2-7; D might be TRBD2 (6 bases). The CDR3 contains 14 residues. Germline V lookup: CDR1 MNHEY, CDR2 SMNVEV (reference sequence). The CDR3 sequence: CASSNPDYSFEQYF. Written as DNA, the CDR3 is TGTGCCAGCAGCAACCCGGACTACTCCTTCGAGCAGTACTTC.

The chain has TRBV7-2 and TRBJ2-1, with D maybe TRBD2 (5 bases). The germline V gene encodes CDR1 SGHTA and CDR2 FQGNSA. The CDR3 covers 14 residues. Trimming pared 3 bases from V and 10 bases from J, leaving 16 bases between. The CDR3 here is CASSFLLSSREQFF. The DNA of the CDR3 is TGTGCCAGCAGCTTTCTCTTGTCTAGCAGAGAGCAGTTCTTC.